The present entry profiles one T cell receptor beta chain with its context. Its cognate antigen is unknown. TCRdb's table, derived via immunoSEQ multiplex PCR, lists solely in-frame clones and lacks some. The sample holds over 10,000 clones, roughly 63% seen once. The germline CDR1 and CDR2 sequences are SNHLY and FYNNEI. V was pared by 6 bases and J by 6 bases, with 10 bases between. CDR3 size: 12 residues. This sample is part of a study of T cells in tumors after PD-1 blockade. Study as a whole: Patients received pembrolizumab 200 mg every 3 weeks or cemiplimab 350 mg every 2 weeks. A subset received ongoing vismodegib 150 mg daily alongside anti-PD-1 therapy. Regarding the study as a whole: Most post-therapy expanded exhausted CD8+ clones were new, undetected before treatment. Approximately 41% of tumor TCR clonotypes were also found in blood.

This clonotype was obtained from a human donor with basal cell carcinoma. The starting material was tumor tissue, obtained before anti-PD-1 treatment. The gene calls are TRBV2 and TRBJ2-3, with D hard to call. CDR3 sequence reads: CASSPLRDTQYF. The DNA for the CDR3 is TGTGCCAGCAGCCCCCTTAGGGATACGCAGTATTTT.